Shown below are 25 T cell receptor beta chains from a single sample sequenced in a study of T-cell reconstitution after alpha-beta-depleted transplantation in children. Library preparation (for TCRbeta) was performed with unique molecular identifiers. From the PCR reads, TCRdb called clonotypes with MiXCR, one entry per CDR3 protein. The data show around 490,000 distinct CDR3 sequences, more than 9.5% seen once. The material sequenced was PBMCs, mostly from graft donor cells, taken 180 days after TCRalphabeta/CD19-depleted stem cell transplant. The receptors were sampled from a female patient aged 2-9 years who had a stem cell transplant for aplastic anemia, so the T cells may come from the graft donor.

The V and J genes are TRBV28 and TRBJ2-3; a weak D match, TRBD2 (5 bases). Germline lookup yields CDR1 MDHEN and CDR2 SYDVKM. CDR3 length: 15 residues. The V end lost 8 bases, the J end lost 9 bases, and 24 bases lay between the germline ends. The chain's CDR3 is CASGLGGFMGSTQYF. Written as DNA, the CDR3 is TGTGCCAGCGGGCTAGGAGGTTTTATGGGGTCCACGCAGTATTTT. The full variable domain, rest sourced from reference TRBV28 and TRBJ2-3, is DVKVTQSSRYLVKRTGEKVFLECVQDMDHENMFWYRQDPGLGLRLIYFSYDVKMKEKGDIPEGYSVSREKKERFSLILESASTNQTSMYLCASGLGGFMGSTQYFGPGTRLTVL.

The genes are TRBV7-6 and TRBJ1-2; TRBD1 agrees at 11 bases. There are 13 residues in the CDR3. Losses at the gene ends were 4 bases for V and 12 bases for J; bases not matched to a gene: 7. The germline CDR1 and CDR2 sequences are SGHVS and FNYEAQ. The CDR3 protein is CASSSWDRGAHTF. The CDR3, as DNA: TGTGCCAGCAGCTCCTGGGACAGGGGGGCACACACCTTC.

The chain uses TRBV20-1 and TRBJ2-5, with 8 nucleotides matching TRBD1. With 1 base clipped from V and 4 bases from J, the junction kept 5 bases outside the gene matches. This CDR3 has 14 amino acids. Germline V gives CDR1 DFQATT, CDR2 SNEGSKA (reference sequence). The CDR3 spells CSARGKTGVETQYF. The CDR3 DNA follows: TGCAGTGCTAGAGGAAAGACAGGGGTAGAGACCCAGTACTTC.

This clonotype was detected only a few times. This chain connects TRBV2 to TRBJ2-2, with D unclear. The germline V gene encodes CDR1 SNHLY and CDR2 FYNNEI. The CDR3 spans 12 residues. Trimming took 2 bases from V and 6 from J, leaving 4 bases between them. DNA of the CDR3: TGTGCCAGCAGTGAAAATGCCGGGGAGCTGTTTTTT. Translation: CASSENAGELFF.

This clonotype was found a few times. V usage is TRBV11-3 and J usage is TRBJ2-2; 12 bases agree with TRBD2. V dropped 7 bases and J dropped 3; count of bases not matched to a gene: 3. Germline V CDR1 and CDR2: SGHNT, YENEEA. This CDR3 region has 15 residues. CDR3 DNA sequence: TGTGCCAGCACCCGACTAGCGGGAGACACCGGGGAGCTGTTTTTT. It is translated as CASTRLAGDTGELFF.

This sequence joins TRBV12-3 or TRBV12-4 and TRBJ2-1, with TRBD2 matching 8 bases. The CDR3 is 15 residues long. Losses at the gene ends were 5 bases for V and 5 bases for J; bases not matched to a gene: 8. The CDR3 here is CASSPRGAPNNEQFF. The CDR3 coding sequence is TGTGCCAGCAGTCCGCGGGGGGCCCCTAACAATGAGCAGTTCTTC.

This clonotype turned up a few times. V usage is TRBV20-1 and J usage is TRBJ2-1, with a weak D call TRBD2 (5 bases). Trimming shortened V by 0 bases and J by 10 bases, and 10 bases separated the two germline ends. Germline lookup yields CDR1 DFQATT and CDR2 SNEGSKA (reference sequence). The CDR3 extends over 12 amino acids. The CDR3 region is CSARDLREEQFF. CDR3 DNA sequence: TGCAGTGCTAGAGATTTGAGGGAAGAGCAGTTCTTC.

The chain combines TRBV5-4 with TRBJ2-7; a weak D match, TRBD1 (6 bases). Germline V lookup: CDR1 SGHNT, CDR2 YYREEE (reference sequence). The CDR3 runs to 13 residues. V gave up 0 bases and J gave up 6 bases, with 10 bases separating them. The CDR3 DNA is TGTGCCAGCAGCTTGGTTCAAGGGGGCGAGCAGTACTTC. Amino acids: CASSLVQGGEQYF.

This clonotype was recorded many times. This rearrangement joins TRBV7-2 to TRBJ1-4; 9 bases fit TRBD1. CDR1 SGHTA and CDR2 FQGNSA come from the germline V gene. The V and J ends lost 5 bases and 7 bases, in that order; junction bases with no gene match: 5. This CDR3 region has 14 residues. The CDR3 DNA reads as TGTGCCAGCAGCCTGGACAGGGGAAGTGAAAAACTGTTTTTT. This sequence encodes CASSLDRGSEKLFF.

This clonotype has just a few counts. The V gene is TRBV7-9, the J gene TRBJ1-1, with TRBD1 matching 9 bases. Germline lookup yields CDR1 SEHNR and CDR2 FQNEAQ (reference sequence). The V gene end was trimmed by 4 bases and the J gene end by 4 bases; junction bases not matched to a gene: 10. The CDR3 contains 16 residues. The DNA of the CDR3 is TGTGCCAGCAGCTCAACCCCGGGACAGGGTAGCACTGAAGCTTTCTTT. Translation gives CASSSTPGQGSTEAFF.

This clonotype appeared many times. This chain's CDR3 is CASRTSAEETQYF. DNA for the CDR3: TGTGCCAGCAGGACTAGCGCCGAAGAGACCCAGTACTTC. The rearrangement uses TRBV5-5 and TRBJ2-5, with 8 bases fitting TRBD2. V was pared by 5 bases and J by 3 bases, with 3 bases of the junction left unmatched. Germline V lookup: CDR1 SGHKS, CDR2 YYEKEE (reference sequence). The CDR3 has 13 residues.

This clonotype was seen ten or more times. The chain is built from TRBV7-8 and TRBJ2-7, with a weak D call TRBD2 (6 bases). Germline V CDR1 and CDR2: SGHVS, FQNEAQ. The length of the CDR3 is 14 residues. V lost 3 bases and J 5 bases, leaving 14 bases between the germline ends. The CDR3 DNA reads TGTGCCAGCAGCTTTGGCGGGGCTCGGCACGAGCAGTACGTC. This sequence encodes CASSFGGARHEQYV.

At least ten counts were recorded for this clonotype. The chain joins TRBV29-1 to TRBJ2-1; TRBD2 aligns across 9 bases. The V gene's germline CDR1 is SQVTM and CDR2 ANQGSEA. V lost 4 bases to trimming and J lost 2 bases; unmatched junction nucleotides: 3. The CDR3 sequence is 14 residues long. This CDR3 is CSVGTSATYNEQFF. The DNA of the CDR3 is TGCAGCGTTGGGACTAGCGCTACCTACAATGAGCAGTTCTTC.

This clonotype was seen more than once but under ten times. The rearrangement links TRBV28 to TRBJ2-5; TRBD2 matches at 8 bases. Trimming cost V 1 base and J 5 bases; bases outside gene matches: 18. The length of the CDR3 is 19 residues. Per the germline V gene, CDR1 is MDHEN and CDR2 is SYDVKM. The CDR3 loop is CASSLSEREQSWRYETQYF. In nucleotides, the CDR3 is TGTGCCAGCAGTTTATCGGAGCGGGAGCAGTCCTGGCGATACGAGACCCAGTACTTC. The variable domain in full, completed from reference TRBV28 and TRBJ2-5, reads DVKVTQSSRYLVKRTGEKVFLECVQDMDHENMFWYRQDPGLGLRLIYFSYDVKMKEKGDIPEGYSVSREKKERFSLILESASTNQTSMYLCASSLSEREQSWRYETQYFGPGTRLLVL.

The V call is TRBV20-1, the J call TRBJ2-7; the D is unclear. Germline V lookup: CDR1 DFQATT, CDR2 SNEGSKA (reference sequence). The length of the CDR3 is 14 residues. V was cut by 6 bases and J by 2 bases, with 17 bases left in between. The CDR3 sequence is CSALPWKDPYEQYF. The CDR3 bases are TGCAGTGCCCTTCCTTGGAAAGATCCCTACGAGCAGTACTTC.

The rearrangement joins TRBV15 to TRBJ1-5; D gene uncertain. V was clipped by 0 bases and J by 2 bases, with 20 bases between them. The V gene's germline CDR1 is LNHNV and CDR2 YYDKDF (reference sequence). This CDR3 comprises 19 residues. The chain's CDR3 is CATSRDKSKAARGNQPQHF. The CDR3 region has the DNA TGTGCCACCAGCAGAGATAAAAGTAAGGCAGCAAGAGGCAATCAGCCCCAGCATTTT.

The chain employs TRBV9 and TRBJ1-6, with 8 bases fitting TRBD1. Germline V lookup: CDR1 SGDLS, CDR2 YYNGEE. Germline trimming cut 0 bases from V and 8 bases from J; bases unmatched to any gene: 1. This CDR3 is 14 amino acids long. The CDR3 loop reads CASSVEGQDSPLHF. Here the CDR3 DNA reads TGTGCCAGCAGCGTAGAGGGACAGGATTCACCCCTCCACTTT.

The V gene is TRBV28, the J gene TRBJ1-4; TRBD1 aligns across 7 bases. Trimming at V came to 10 bases and at J to 1 base, leaving 3 bases not matched to a gene. This CDR3 comprises 13 residues. The germline CDR1 and CDR2 sequences are MDHEN and SYDVKM. The chain's CDR3 is CAIAGGTNEKLFF. CDR3 nucleotide sequence: TGTGCCATTGCAGGGGGAACTAATGAAAAACTGTTTTTT.

This clonotype showed up just a few times. The chain recombines TRBV5-1 with TRBJ2-7, with D unclear. Germline CDR1 reads SGHRS; CDR2 reads YFSETQ. The CDR3 length is 21 residues. V was cut by 1 base and J by 0 bases, with 29 bases left in between. The CDR3 is CASSLPLRQSWSDRSSYEQYF. Here the CDR3 DNA reads TGCGCCAGCAGCTTGCCCCTACGGCAAAGCTGGAGCGATAGAAGCTCCTACGAGCAGTACTTC.

This clonotype was detected many times. The CDR3 loop is CSARDPEGPHQYF. CDR3 nucleotides: TGCAGTGCTAGAGATCCGGAGGGCCCTCACCAGTATTTT. The rearrangement joins TRBV20-1 to TRBJ2-3; the D gene is possibly TRBD2 (6 bases). V lost 0 bases to trimming and J lost 12 bases, with 16 bases between them. This CDR3 contains 13 residues. CDR1 is DFQATT, CDR2 SNEGSKA, per germline (reference sequence).

The gene calls are TRBV7-2 and TRBJ1-2; D gene unclear. The CDR3 has 13 amino acids. V lost 5 bases, J lost 5 bases, and 12 bases lay in between. Germline V gene data show CDR1 as SGHTA and CDR2 as FQGNSA. CDR3 bases: TGTGCCAGCAGCCACCTCGACCAGTATGGCTACACCTTC. This translates into CASSHLDQYGYTF. The full variable domain, rest sourced from reference TRBV7-2 and TRBJ1-2, is GAGVSQSPSNKVTEKGKDVELRCDPISGHTALYWYRQSLGQGLEFLIYFQGNSAPDKSGLPSDRFSAERTGGSVSTLTIQRTQQEDSAVYLCASSHLDQYGYTFGSGTRLTVV.

This clonotype has a handful of counts. The chain employs TRBV20-1 and TRBJ1-2; D is uncertain. This CDR3 is built from 11 residues. V lost 4 bases and J lost 7, with 10 bases in between. Germline CDR1 DFQATT, CDR2 SNEGSKA (reference sequence). CDR3 nucleotide sequence: TGCAGTGCTAACGCGGGCGGTGGCTACACCTTC. It yields the protein CSANAGGGYTF.

This clonotype has just a few counts. V gene TRBV7-9 combines with J gene TRBJ2-7; a possible D gene is TRBD1 (5 bases). The CDR3 runs to 16 residues. Trimming removed 2 bases at V and 0 bases at J, with 14 bases between. Germline V gene sequence: CDR1 SEHNR, CDR2 FQNEAQ (reference sequence). CDR3 DNA: TGTGCCAGCAGCTTATTGCCAGGGCCGGCCTCCTACGAGCAGTACTTC. Translated: CASSLLPGPASYEQYF.

This clonotype occurred many times. The chain links TRBV15 to TRBJ1-4; D unresolved. Germline V lookup: CDR1 LNHNV, CDR2 YYDKDF (reference sequence). The V and J ends lost 0 bases and 0 bases respectively, with 8 bases between them. The CDR3 spans 16 residues. The chain's CDR3 is CATSRDTPATNEKLFF. The DNA of the CDR3 is TGTGCCACCAGCAGAGATACCCCAGCAACTAATGAAAAACTGTTTTTT. The entire variable domain, with the rest obtained from reference TRBV15 and TRBJ1-4, is as follows: DAMVIQNPRYQVTQFGKPVTLSCSQTLNHNVMYWYQQKSSQAPKLLFHYYDKDFNNEADTPDNFQSRRPNTSFCFLDIRSPGLGDTAMYLCATSRDTPATNEKLFFGSGTQLSVL.

The sample holds a few counts of this clonotype. This chain joins TRBV18 and TRBJ1-6, with D perhaps matching TRBD1 (5 bases). Germline V gene lookup returns CDR1 KGHSH and CDR2 LQKENI. This CDR3 comprises 15 residues. V lost 3 bases, J lost 8 bases, and 14 bases lay in between. CDR3 nucleotides: TGTGCCAGCTCACCGACGGCTCAAGGGGATTCACCCCTCCACTTT. Amino acid sequence: CASSPTAQGDSPLHF.